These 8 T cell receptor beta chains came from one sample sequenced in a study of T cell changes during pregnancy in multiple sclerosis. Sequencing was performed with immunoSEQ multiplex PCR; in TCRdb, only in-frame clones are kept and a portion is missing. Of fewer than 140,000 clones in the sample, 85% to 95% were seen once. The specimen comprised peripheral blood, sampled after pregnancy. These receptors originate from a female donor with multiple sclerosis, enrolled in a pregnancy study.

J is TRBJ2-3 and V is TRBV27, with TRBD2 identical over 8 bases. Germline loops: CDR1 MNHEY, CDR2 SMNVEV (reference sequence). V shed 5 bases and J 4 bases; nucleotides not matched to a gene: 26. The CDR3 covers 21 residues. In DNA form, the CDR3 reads TGTGCCAGCAGTCCCTCTACGAGGGGGGCTCGACGGGAGGGCCTCGCAGATACGCAGTATTTT. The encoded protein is CASSPSTRGARREGLADTQYF.

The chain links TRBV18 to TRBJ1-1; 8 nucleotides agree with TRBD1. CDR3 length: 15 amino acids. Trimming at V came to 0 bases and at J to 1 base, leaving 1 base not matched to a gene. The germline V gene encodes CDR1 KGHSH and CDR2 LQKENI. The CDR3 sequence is CASSPPQGANTEAFF. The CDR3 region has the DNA TGTGCCAGCTCACCACCGCAGGGGGCGAACACTGAAGCTTTCTTT.

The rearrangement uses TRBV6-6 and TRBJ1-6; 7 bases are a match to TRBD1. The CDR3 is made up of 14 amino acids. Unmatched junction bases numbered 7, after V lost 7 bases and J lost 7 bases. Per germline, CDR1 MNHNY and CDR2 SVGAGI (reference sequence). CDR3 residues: CASKQNRGNSPLHF. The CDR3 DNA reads TGTGCCAGCAAACAGAACAGGGGCAATTCACCCCTCCACTTT.

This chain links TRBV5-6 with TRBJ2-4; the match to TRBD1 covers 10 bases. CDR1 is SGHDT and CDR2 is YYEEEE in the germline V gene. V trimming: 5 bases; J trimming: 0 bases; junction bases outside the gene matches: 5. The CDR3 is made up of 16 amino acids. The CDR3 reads CASSRQGAKAKNIQYF. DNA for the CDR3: TGTGCCAGCAGTAGACAGGGGGCGAAAGCCAAAAACATTCAGTACTTC.

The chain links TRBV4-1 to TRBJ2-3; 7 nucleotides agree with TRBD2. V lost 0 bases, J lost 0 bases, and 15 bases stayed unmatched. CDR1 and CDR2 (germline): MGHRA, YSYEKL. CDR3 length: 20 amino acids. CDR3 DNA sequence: TGCGCCAGCAGCCAAGACTTTTGGGGGGGAAAACCCACTAGCACAGATACGCAGTATTTT. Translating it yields CASSQDFWGGKPTSTDTQYF.

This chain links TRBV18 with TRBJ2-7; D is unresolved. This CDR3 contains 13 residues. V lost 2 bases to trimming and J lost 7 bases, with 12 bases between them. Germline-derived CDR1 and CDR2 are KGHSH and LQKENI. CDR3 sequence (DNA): TGTGCCAGCTCACCAACGAGCGTCGGGGAGCAGTACTTC. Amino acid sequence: CASSPTSVGEQYF.

This CDR3 reads CASSSRGEPDQPQHF. As DNA, the CDR3 is TGTGCCAGCTCGTCCAGGGGGGAACCCGATCAGCCCCAGCATTTT. The chain combines TRBV18 with TRBJ1-5; 7 bases align to TRBD1. V lost 6 bases, J lost 5 bases, and 10 bases stayed unmatched. The length of the CDR3 is 15 residues. Looked up from germline, CDR1 is KGHSH and CDR2 is LQKENI.

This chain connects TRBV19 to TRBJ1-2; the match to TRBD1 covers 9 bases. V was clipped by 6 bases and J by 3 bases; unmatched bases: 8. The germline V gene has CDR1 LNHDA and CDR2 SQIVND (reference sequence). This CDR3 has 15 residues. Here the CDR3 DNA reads TGTGCCAGTAGAACGGGACAGGGAGACCACTATGGCTACACCTTC. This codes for CASRTGQGDHYGYTF.